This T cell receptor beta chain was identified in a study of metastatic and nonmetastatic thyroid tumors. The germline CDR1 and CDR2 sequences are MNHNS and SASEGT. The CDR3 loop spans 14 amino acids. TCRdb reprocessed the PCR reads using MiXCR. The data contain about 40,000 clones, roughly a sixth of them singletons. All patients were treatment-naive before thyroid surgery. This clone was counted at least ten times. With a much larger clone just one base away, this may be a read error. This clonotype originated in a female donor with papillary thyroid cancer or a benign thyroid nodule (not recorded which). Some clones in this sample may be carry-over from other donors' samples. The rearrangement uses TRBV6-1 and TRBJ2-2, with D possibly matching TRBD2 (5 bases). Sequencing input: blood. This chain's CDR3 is CASSHGPRTGEPFF. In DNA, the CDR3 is TGTGCCAGCAGTCACGGTCCAAGGACCGGGGAGCCGTTTTTT.